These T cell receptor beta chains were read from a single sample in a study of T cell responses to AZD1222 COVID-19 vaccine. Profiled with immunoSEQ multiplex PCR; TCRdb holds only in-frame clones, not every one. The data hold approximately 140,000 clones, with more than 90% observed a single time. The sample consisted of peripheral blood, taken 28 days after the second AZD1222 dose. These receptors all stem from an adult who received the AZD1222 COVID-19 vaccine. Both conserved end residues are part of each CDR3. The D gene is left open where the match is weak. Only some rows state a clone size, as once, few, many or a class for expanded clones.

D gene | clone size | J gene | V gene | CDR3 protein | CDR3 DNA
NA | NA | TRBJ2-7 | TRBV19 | CASSLGGSYEQYF | TGTGCCAGTAGTCTCGGGGGTTCCTACGAGCAGTACTTC
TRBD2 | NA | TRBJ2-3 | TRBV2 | CASSETRGVRYF | TGTGCCAGCAGTGAAACGCGGGGGGTGCGGTATTTT
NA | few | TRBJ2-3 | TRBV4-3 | CASSPSRGGTDTQYF | TGCGCCAGCAGCCCGTCCCGTGGAGGCACAGATACGCAGTATTTT
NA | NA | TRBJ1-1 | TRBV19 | CASSIRGTTEAFF | TGTGCCAGTAGTATTAGGGGGACCACTGAAGCTTTCTTT
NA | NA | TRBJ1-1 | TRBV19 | CATTLPGDHLGAFF | TGTGCCACCACCCTCCCCGGGGACCATTTGGGAGCTTTCTTT
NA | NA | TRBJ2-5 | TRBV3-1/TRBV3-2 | CASSQAGVGETQYF | TGTGCCAGCAGCCAAGCGGGGGTTGGGGAGACCCAGTACTTC
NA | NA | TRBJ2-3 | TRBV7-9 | CASSLGQGRDTQYF | TGTGCCAGCAGCTTGGGGCAGGGGAGAGATACGCAGTATTTT
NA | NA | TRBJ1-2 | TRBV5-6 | CASSHRRVGYTF | TGTGCCAGCAGCCACCGCAGGGTCGGCTACACCTTC
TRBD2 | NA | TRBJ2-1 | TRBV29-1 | CSVAGTSGGREQFF | TGCAGCGTTGCCGGGACTAGCGGGGGGAGGGAGCAGTTCTTC
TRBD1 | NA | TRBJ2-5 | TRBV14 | CASTSGTGFQETQYF | TGTGCCAGCACCTCCGGGACAGGGTTTCAAGAGACCCAGTACTTC
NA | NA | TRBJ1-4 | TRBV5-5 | CASSLAGGNEKLFF | TGTGCCAGCAGCTTGGCGGGGGGTAATGAAAAACTGTTTTTT
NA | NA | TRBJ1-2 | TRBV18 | CASSRGAGDYGYTF | TGTGCCAGCTCACGGGGGGCCGGTGACTATGGCTACACCTTC
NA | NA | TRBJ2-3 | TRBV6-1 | CASSEGWDTQYF | TGTGCCAGCAGTGAAGGGTGGGATACGCAGTATTTT
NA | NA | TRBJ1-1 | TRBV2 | CASSFGRAEAFF | TGTGCCAGCAGCTTCGGGAGGGCTGAAGCTTTCTTT
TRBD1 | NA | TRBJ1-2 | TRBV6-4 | CASSDSAGGRDGYTF | TGTGCCAGCAGTGACTCGGCAGGGGGCAGAGATGGCTACACCTTC
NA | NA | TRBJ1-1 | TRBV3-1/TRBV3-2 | CASSLQQGPSEAFF | TGTGCCAGCAGCCTACAACAGGGACCGTCTGAAGCTTTCTTT
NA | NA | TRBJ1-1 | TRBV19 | CASTNLRGAGSTEAFF | TGTGCCAGTACCAATTTGCGGGGGGCGGGGAGCACTGAAGCTTTCTTT
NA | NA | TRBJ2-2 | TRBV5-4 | CASSLMNTGELFF | TGTGCCAGCAGCTTAATGAACACCGGGGAGCTGTTTTTT
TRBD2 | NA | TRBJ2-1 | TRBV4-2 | CASSQAYTSESSGGSSYNEQFF | TGTGCCAGCAGCCAAGCCTACACGTCGGAGTCTAGCGGGGGGAGTTCCTACAATGAGCAGTTCTTC
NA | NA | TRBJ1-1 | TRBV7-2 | CASSQRGGRFTEAFF | TGTGCCAGCAGCCAGCGGGGGGGAAGGTTCACTGAAGCTTTCTTT
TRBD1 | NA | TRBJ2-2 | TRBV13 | CASKWWLGQGNTGELFF | TGTGCCAGCAAGTGGTGGTTGGGACAGGGTAACACCGGGGAGCTGTTTTTT
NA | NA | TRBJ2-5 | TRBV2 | CASSGSGEATQYF | TGTGCCAGCAGTGGCTCGGGGGAAGCGACCCAGTACTTC
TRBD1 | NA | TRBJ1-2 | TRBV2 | CASSDGSIQGISYGYTF | TGTGCCAGCAGCGATGGATCGATACAGGGGATATCCTATGGCTACACCTTC
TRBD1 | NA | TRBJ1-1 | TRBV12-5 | CASGLGSKDRLGLEAFF | TGTGCTAGTGGTTTGGGTTCTAAGGACAGGTTGGGCCTTGAAGCTTTCTTT
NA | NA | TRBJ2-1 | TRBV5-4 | CASTGGFDNEQFF | TGTGCCAGCACCGGGGGCTTTGACAATGAGCAGTTCTTC
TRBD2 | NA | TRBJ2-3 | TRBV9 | CASSPPTSGGAADTQYF | TGTGCCAGCAGCCCTCCGACTAGCGGGGGGGCGGCAGATACGCAGTATTTT
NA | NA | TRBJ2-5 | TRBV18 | CASSPFDEETQYF | TGTGCCAGCTCACCGTTTGACGAAGAGACCCAGTACTTC
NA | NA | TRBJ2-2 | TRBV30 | CACASTVAGELFF | TGTGCCTGCGCCTCGACAGTTGCCGGGGAGCTGTTTTTT
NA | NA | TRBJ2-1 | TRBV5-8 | CASGGIWDHNEQFF | TGTGCCAGCGGGGGAATATGGGACCACAATGAGCAGTTCTTC
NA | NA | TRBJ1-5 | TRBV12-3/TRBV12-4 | CASSLIAGVTQHF | TGTGCCAGCAGTTTAATCGCTGGGGTTACCCAGCATTTT
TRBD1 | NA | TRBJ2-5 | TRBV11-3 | CASSLGTGQGRETQYF | TGTGCCAGCAGCTTAGGAACGGGACAGGGCCGAGAGACCCAGTACTTC
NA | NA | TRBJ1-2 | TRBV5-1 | CASSPGEEYGYTF | TGCGCCAGCAGCCCTGGGGAGGAATATGGCTACACCTTC
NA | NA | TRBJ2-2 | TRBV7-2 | CASSSVIVANTGELFF | TGTGCCAGCAGCTCAGTGATCGTCGCGAACACCGGGGAGCTGTTTTTT
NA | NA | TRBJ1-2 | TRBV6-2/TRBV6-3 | CASSPPQGLFNYGYTF | TGTGCCAGCAGCCCCCCACAGGGTCTATTCAACTATGGCTACACCTTC
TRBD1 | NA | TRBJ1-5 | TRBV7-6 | CASSSRTGWGIGSNQPQHF | TGTGCCAGCAGCTCCCGGACAGGGTGGGGGATTGGCAGCAATCAGCCCCAGCATTTT
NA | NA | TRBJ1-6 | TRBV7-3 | CASSSAGPNSPLHF | TGTGCCAGCAGCTCTGCCGGGCCGAATTCACCCCTCCACTTT
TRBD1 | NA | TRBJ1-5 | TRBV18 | CASSPSGTANAQPQHF | TGTGCCAGCTCACCAAGTGGGACAGCAAACGCTCAGCCCCAGCATTTT
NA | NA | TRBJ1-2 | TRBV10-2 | CASSEEVRSDGYTF | TGCGCCAGCAGTGAGGAGGTTCGGTCGGATGGCTACACCTTC
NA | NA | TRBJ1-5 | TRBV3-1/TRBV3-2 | CASSQGTGHQPQHF | TGTGCCAGCAGCCAAGGAACAGGACATCAGCCCCAGCATTTT
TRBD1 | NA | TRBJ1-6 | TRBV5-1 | CASSLGPDRVVSPLHF | TGCGCCAGCAGCTTGGGACCGGACAGGGTAGTCTCACCCCTCCACTTT
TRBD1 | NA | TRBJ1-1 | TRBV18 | CASSQGQGSLNTEAFF | TGTGCCAGCTCACAGGGACAGGGGAGCTTAAACACTGAAGCTTTCTTT
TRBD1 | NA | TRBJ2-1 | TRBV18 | CASSPKQGAQFF | TGTGCCAGCTCACCAAAACAGGGGGCTCAGTTCTTC
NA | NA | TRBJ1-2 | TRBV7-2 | CASSLVLGGEAYGYTF | TGTGCCAGCAGCTTAGTATTGGGAGGGGAAGCCTATGGCTACACCTTC
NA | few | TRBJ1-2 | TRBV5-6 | CASSFGYYGYTF | TGTGCCAGCAGCTTCGGGTACTATGGCTACACCTTC
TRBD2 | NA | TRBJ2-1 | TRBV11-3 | CASSLGPSSGRAYNEQFF | TGTGCCAGCAGCTTAGGCCCAAGTAGCGGGAGAGCCTACAATGAGCAGTTCTTC
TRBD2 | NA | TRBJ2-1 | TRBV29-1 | CSVKLTSGTSSYNEQFF | TGCAGCGTCAAACTCACTAGCGGGACGAGCTCCTACAATGAGCAGTTCTTC
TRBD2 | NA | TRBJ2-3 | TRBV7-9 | CASSPARGSSGSTDTQYF | TGTGCCAGCAGCCCAGCCCGGGGTTCTAGCGGTAGCACAGATACGCAGTATTTT
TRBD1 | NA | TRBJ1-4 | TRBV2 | CASSADRGREKLFF | TGTGCCAGCAGCGCCGACAGGGGAAGGGAAAAACTGTTTTTT
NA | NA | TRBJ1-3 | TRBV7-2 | CASSFSWGTVSGNTIYF | TGTGCCAGCAGCTTTTCATGGGGGACGGTCTCTGGAAACACCATATATTTT
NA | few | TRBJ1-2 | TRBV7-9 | CASSLASAGGIYGYTF | TGTGCCAGCAGCTTAGCCTCCGCGGGGGGGATTTATGGCTACACCTTC
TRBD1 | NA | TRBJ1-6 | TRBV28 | CASSSAGTGWDKGSPLHF | TGTGCCAGCAGTTCCGCGGGGACAGGATGGGATAAGGGTTCACCCCTCCACTTT
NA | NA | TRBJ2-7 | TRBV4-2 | CASSQETPNPYEQYF | TGTGCCAGCAGCCAAGAGACTCCTAATCCCTACGAGCAGTACTTC
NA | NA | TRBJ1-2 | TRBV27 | CASSLRRESGYTF | TGTGCCAGCAGTTTAAGGAGGGAAAGTGGCTACACCTTC
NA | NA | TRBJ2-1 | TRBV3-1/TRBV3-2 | CASSQQGSGEQFF | TGTGCCAGCAGCCAACAGGGTTCTGGTGAGCAGTTCTTC
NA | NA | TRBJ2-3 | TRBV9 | CASSVNSDTQYF | TGTGCCAGCAGCGTAAACTCAGATACGCAGTATTTT